The present entry profiles one T cell receptor beta chain with its context. The data were taken from a study of sequential checkpoint blockade in melanoma. About the study: First-line arms were nivolumab then ipilimumab, or the reverse, randomized 1:1. Both treatment sequences were followed by maintenance nivolumab.

CDR3 length: 15 residues. V shed 0 bases and J 4 bases; nucleotides not matched to a gene: 4. CDR1 is LGHNA, CDR2 YSLEER, per germline. As for treatment: randomized to nivolumab then ipilimumab (arm A) or the reverse (arm B). Patients had received no earlier DNA-damaging chemotherapy. Sequencing was performed with immunoSEQ multiplex PCR; in TCRdb, only in-frame clones are kept and a portion is missing. Among roughly 14,000 clones listed, 70% to 85% were seen once. The TCR sequence derives from a human donor with melanoma. The chain uses TRBV4-3 and TRBJ2-7; 9 nucleotides align to TRBD2. Sequences were derived from CD8+ T cells sorted from blood (inferred from file names), sampled from a patient given nivolumab and ipilimumab in sequence. The CDR3 loop is CASSQDRAGGYEQYF. The DNA for the CDR3 is TGCGCCAGCAGCCAAGATCGGGCGGGGGGGTACGAGCAGTACTTC.